This T cell receptor (beta chain) was identified during a study of T cell repertoires in cytomegalovirus infection. Study-level information: A matching HLA type, together with CMV infection, was signaled by public TCR beta signatures. Study conclusions and caveats: CMV carriers having the relevant HLA were flagged by cumulative public TCR beta family frequency. HLA-C-restricted TCR beta clonotypes specific for CMV led the ex vivo response.

Trimming pared 4 bases from V and 5 bases from J, leaving 12 bases between. The V gene's germline CDR1 is SEHNR and CDR2 FQNEAQ (reference sequence). The CDR3 consists of 13 residues. TCRdb re-derived calls from the reads in MiXCR, one entry per CDR3 protein. Among roughly 150,000 distinct CDR3 sequences listed, over 15% were seen once. This clonotype was picked up a small number of times. Its antigen is not known. The V gene is TRBV7-9, the J gene TRBJ2-7, with D perhaps matching TRBD1 (6 bases). Sequencing was performed on CD8+ T cells from PBMCs. The clonotype comes from a human donor in good health (CMV status not recorded). Some clones in this sample may be carry-over from other donors' samples. CDR3 region: CASSSTGFDEQYF. The CDR3 nucleotides are TGTGCCAGCAGCTCCACAGGGTTCGACGAGCAGTACTTC.